The subject of this entry is one T cell receptor (beta chain). The table lists this clone with a count of one. No antigen is known for it. Qualities for individual bases were not recorded, and no much larger clone is one base off. This sample is drawn from a study of OX40 agonist ivuxolimab in advanced cancers. Study-level background: Ivuxolimab, which targeted the costimulatory receptor OX40 (CD134), was an agonistic, fully human IgG2 monoclonal antibody. Intravenous ivuxolimab was administered to patients every 2 weeks at six dose levels: 0.01, 0.1, 0.3, 1.5, 3 and 10 mg/kg. Of the approximately 50 patients in dose escalation, about 20 had hepatocellular carcinoma, approximately 15 had melanoma, 9 had renal cell carcinoma and 9 had head and neck cancer. The dose-escalation cohort was roughly 87% male with a mean age of approximately 60 years, ranging from roughly 23 to 90. Patients were allowed to have had prior anti-PD-1, anti-PD-L1 or anti-CTLA-4 therapy, and roughly two fifths of the dose-escalation patients had been treated with checkpoint inhibitors. Partial responses occurred in three dose-escalation patients: two with cutaneous melanoma and one with hepatocellular carcinoma. The point of sequencing TCRbeta in the periphery was to test whether ivuxolimab changed TCR sequence diversity and drove clonal T-cell expansion. The paper covers the monotherapy dose-escalation part of the phase I ivuxolimab trial, which included N of about 50 patients.

Genomic DNA was extracted from sorted cells for sequencing of the TCRbeta CDR3 region. The immunoSEQ Assay was used for sequencing of TCRbeta CDR3 regions. TCRdb mirrors the immuneACCESS table, restricted to in-frame sequences. Some clones are absent from its copies; in checked studies, under half trace to an unresolved V gene, and the reason for the others is unknown. The sample data list more than 65,000 clones, and approximately 90% of these were observed just once. The ten most abundant clones make up 0.25% to 0.3% of the sample. The trial excluded patients who had a history of autoimmune disease or who were on systemic immunosuppression. Peripheral blood for TCR sequencing was collected from all dose cohorts at baseline, on cycle 4 day 1, and on cycle 7 day 1. Samples were obtained from an open-label, multicenter, first-in-human phase I dose-escalation trial of ivuxolimab. Adults with locally advanced or metastatic melanoma, renal cell, hepatocellular, or head and neck squamous cell carcinoma were enrolled in the trial. Before TCR sequencing, CD4+ T cells and CD8+ T cells from peripheral blood were sorted into separate populations.

The trim is 0 bases for V and 10 bases for J, with a gap of 10 bases between the germline ends. The CDR3 measures 13 amino acids from cysteine to phenylalanine. Kept here is only the CDR3 DNA, which spans 39 bases and is read in frame from base 1. Taken from the germline V gene, the CDR1 and CDR2 loops are SGHRS and YFSETQ. Beyond this particular receptor, the publication reports: After ivuxolimab, expanded clones were on average more numerous among CD8+ T cells than among CD4+ T cells. In the 0.1-3.0 mg/kg groups, partial responders had among the lowest normalized peripheral clonal expansion, particularly in CD8+ T cells. Antigen specificity was not determined for the clonally expanded peripheral T cells. Low levels of normalized T-cell clonal expansion were also seen in some nonresponding patients. At doses of 0.1 to 3.0 mg/kg, clonal expansion of both CD4+ and CD8+ blood T cells was observed from baseline to week 6.

The rearranged segments are TRBV5-1 and TRBJ1-4, with TRBD1 tentatively as D gene (6 bases match). The origin of this receptor is an adult with an advanced solid tumor such as melanoma, head and neck, liver or kidney cancer. The material was CD4+ or CD8+ T cells sorted from blood, obtained in a trial of the OX40 agonist ivuxolimab. CDR3 protein: CASSLDQGTKLFF. DNA sequence: TGCGCCAGCAGCTTGGATCAGGGGACAAAACTGTTTTTT.